This T cell receptor (beta chain) comes out of a study of spatial heterogeneity in lung cancer. TCRdb fed the 5' RACE reads into MiXCR, producing one record per CDR3 protein. The sample contains 14,000 to 15,000 distinct CDR3 sequences, about a tenth of which appear only once. This clonotype was seen at least ten times. V gave up 0 bases and J gave up 1 base; unmatched junction bases: 0. The CDR3 sequence is 16 residues long. CDR1 is LGHDT and CDR2 is YNNKEL in the germline V gene (reference sequence). The time point was: sample taken at primary tumor resection. Unsorted whole RNA of tumor, nontumor lung or frozen PBMC was sequenced.

The source is a female donor with early-stage non-small cell lung cancer. The chain has TRBV3-1 and TRBJ1-3, with 10 bases matching TRBD1. The sequencing here drew on PBMCs, taken at surgery. In nucleotides, the CDR3 is TGTGCCAGCAGCCAAGAGGACAGGGGGTCTGGAAACACCATATATTTT. It encodes CASSQEDRGSGNTIYF. The variable domain in full, completed from reference TRBV3-1 and TRBJ1-3, reads DTAVSQTPKYLVTQMGNDKSIKCEQNLGHDTMYWYKQDSKKFLKIMFSYNNKELIINETVPNRFSPKSPDKAHLNLHINSLELGDSAVYFCASSQEDRGSGNTIYFGEGSWLTVV.